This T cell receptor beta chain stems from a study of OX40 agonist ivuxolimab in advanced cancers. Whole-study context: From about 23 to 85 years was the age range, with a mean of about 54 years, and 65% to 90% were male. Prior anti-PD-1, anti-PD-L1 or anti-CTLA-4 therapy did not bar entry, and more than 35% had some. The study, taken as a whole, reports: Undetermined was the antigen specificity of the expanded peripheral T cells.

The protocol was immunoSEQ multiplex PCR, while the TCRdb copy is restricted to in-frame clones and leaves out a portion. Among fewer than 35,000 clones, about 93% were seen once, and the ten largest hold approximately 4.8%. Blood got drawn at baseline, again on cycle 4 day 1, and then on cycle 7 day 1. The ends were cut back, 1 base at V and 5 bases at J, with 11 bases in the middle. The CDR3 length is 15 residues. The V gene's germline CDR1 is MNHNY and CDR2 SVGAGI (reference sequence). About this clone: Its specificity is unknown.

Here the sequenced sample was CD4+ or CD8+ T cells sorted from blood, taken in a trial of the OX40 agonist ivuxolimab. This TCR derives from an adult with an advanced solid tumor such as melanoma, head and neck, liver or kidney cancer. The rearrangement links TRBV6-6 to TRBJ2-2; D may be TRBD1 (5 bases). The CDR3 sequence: CASSYLARETGELFF. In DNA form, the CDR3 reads TGTGCCAGCAGTTACTTGGCCAGGGAAACCGGGGAGCTGTTTTTT.